This T cell receptor beta chain stems from a study of blood T cell repertoires in COVID-19. Study-wide background: Samples of COVID-19 (acute and convalescent) were obtained from the United States, Italy and Spain.

Authors' analysis steps: Estimates of nucleated cell counts were drawn from the amplification of reference gene primers. Produced via immunoSEQ multiplex PCR; TCRdb's table is partial and in-frame only. V, J and clone size reflect that table, while D and trimming were determined from the DNA. The sample holds 150,000 to 200,000 clones; roughly 90% are singletons and the top ten take 1.5% to 2%. The CDR3 extends over 16 amino acids. CDR1 is ENHRY and CDR2 is SYGVKD in the germline V gene. J gave up 5 bases and V 2 bases, and 12 bases lay outside the gene matches. The sequence was obtained from a woman aged 45-59 years with acute or convalescent COVID-19. The chain has TRBV10-3 and TRBJ2-7; TRBD1 matches at 7 bases. The sequenced sample was peripheral blood. The CDR3 nucleotides are TGTGCCATCAGTGAGCCCGGGACAGAACACCCAGACGAGCAGTACTTC. Encoded protein: CAISEPGTEHPDEQYF.